This T cell receptor (beta chain) was retrieved from a study of PD-1 blockade in classical Hodgkin lymphoma. Study-wide results and caveats: Whoever responded completely had baseline diversity much like that seen in newly diagnosed patients. Diminished baseline TCR diversity has been reported in newly diagnosed patients relative to healthy donors.

No patient escaped relapse after autologous stem cell transplantation, and brentuximab vedotin exposure varied. Libraries were prepared by immunoSEQ multiplex PCR; TCRdb keeps only in-frame clonotypes and omits some of them. Here the sample spans 90,000 to 100,000 clones, roughly 79% being singletons. On this clone: No antigen is known for it.

The sequencing used peripheral blood mononuclear cells (PBMCs), collected before the second cycle of nivolumab. The receptor was derived from a human donor with classical Hodgkin lymphoma.

The CDR3 loop is CASSLAPKGATNQPQHF. Here the CDR3 DNA reads TGTGCCAGCAGCTTAGCGCCTAAGGGGGCCACAAATCAGCCCCAGCATTTT. J is TRBJ1-5 and V is TRBV7-6; 7 positions match TRBD1. The CDR3 length is 17 residues. Germline V gene lookup returns CDR1 SGHVS and CDR2 FNYEAQ. J gave up 4 bases and V 0 bases, and 9 bases lay outside the gene matches.